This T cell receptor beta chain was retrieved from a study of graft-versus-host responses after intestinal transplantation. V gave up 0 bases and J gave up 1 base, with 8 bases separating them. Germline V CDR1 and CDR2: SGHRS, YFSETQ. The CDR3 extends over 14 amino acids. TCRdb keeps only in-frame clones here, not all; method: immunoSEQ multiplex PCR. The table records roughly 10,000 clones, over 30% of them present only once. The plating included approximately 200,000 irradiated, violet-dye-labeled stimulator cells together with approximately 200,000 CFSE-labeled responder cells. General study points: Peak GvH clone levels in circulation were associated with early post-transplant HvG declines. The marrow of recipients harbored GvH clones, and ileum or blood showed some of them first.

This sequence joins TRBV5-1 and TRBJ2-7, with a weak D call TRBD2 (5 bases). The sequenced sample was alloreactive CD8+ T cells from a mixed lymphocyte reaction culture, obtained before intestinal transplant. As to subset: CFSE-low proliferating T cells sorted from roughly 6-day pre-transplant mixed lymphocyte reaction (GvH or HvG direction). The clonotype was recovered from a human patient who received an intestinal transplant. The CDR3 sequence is CASSLGGLSYEQYF. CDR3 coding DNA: TGCGCCAGCAGCTTGGGAGGACTTTCCTACGAGCAGTACTTC.